The source of this T cell receptor (beta chain) is a study of T cell responses to AZD1222 COVID-19 vaccine. Overall study findings and caveats: Vaccine-related CD4 TCRs covered spike, predominating at 160-218 and 743-854. Two doses of AZD1222 preceded a rise in Spike-specific TCR breadth and depth.

The sample holds one count of this clone. The antigen remains undetermined. The data were produced by immunoSEQ multiplex PCR, yet TCRdb's version contains in-frame clones alone and is incomplete. The sample has over 75,000 clones; around 90% are singletons. The sample here was peripheral blood, taken on day 0 of AZD1222 vaccination. This sequence originates from an adult in good health.

As DNA, the CDR3 is TGTGCCAGCAGGATGGGACAGGCGTATGGCTACACCTTC. It encodes CASRMGQAYGYTF. V gene TRBV28 combines with J gene TRBJ1-2; 8 bases fit TRBD1. V lost 6 bases to trimming and J lost 5 bases; unmatched junction nucleotides: 5. Per the germline V gene, CDR1 is MDHEN and CDR2 is SYDVKM. This CDR3 is built from 13 residues.